Reported below is one TCR beta chain. No antigen is known for it. PCR employed 60 Vbeta and 13 Jbeta primers. Measured with immunoSEQ multiplex PCR; TCRdb has only the in-frame clones, and not every one. The sample consists of some 170,000 clones, over 70% of them appearing once. This sample was included in a study of cytomegalovirus exposure and HLA in healthy donors. Points from the study as a whole: Apart from CMV serostatus, no immune exposure information was available. One cluster of highly shared sequence variants probably arose as a sequencing artifact.

The receptor was isolated from a male donor in good health and CMV-seronegative. The sample comprised PBMCs.

The CDR3 loop is CASSSGDTQYF. Written as DNA, the CDR3 is TGCGCCAGCAGCTCGGGGGATACGCAGTATTTT. The chain joins TRBV5-1 to TRBJ2-3; D possibly corresponds to TRBD2 (5 bases). Germline CDR1 and CDR2: SGHRS and YFSETQ. The CDR3 loop spans 11 amino acids. V lost 3 bases and J 6 bases, leaving 5 bases between the germline ends.